This entry features one TCR beta chain sequence. In germline, CDR1 is SGHDT, CDR2 YYEEEE. The V gene end was trimmed by 2 bases and the J gene end by 6 bases; junction bases not matched to a gene: 5. There are 14 residues in the CDR3. The source of the sample is a study of CD8+ T cells in alopecia areata. TCR sequencing used cDNA made by reverse transcription of extracted RNA. TCRdb's table, derived via immunoSEQ multiplex PCR, lists solely in-frame clones and lacks some. The repertoire holds some 180,000 clones, with about 56% as singletons. Sequenced material: CD8+ T cells sorted from blood. The chain links TRBV5-6 to TRBJ1-1; TRBD1 aligns across 9 bases. The sequence derives from a human donor in good health. CDR3 residues: CASSFPGQGPEAFF. DNA for the CDR3: TGTGCCAGCAGCTTCCCGGGACAGGGTCCTGAAGCTTTCTTT. Together with reference TRBV5-6 and TRBJ1-1, the CDR3 gives the full variable domain: DAGVTQSPTHLIKTRGQQVTLRCSPKSGHDTVSWYQQALGQGPQFIFQYYEEEERQRGNFPDRFSGHQFPNYSSELNVNALLLGDSALYLCASSFPGQGPEAFFGQGTRLTVV.